These 14 T cell receptor beta chains share one sample of origin, sequenced in a study of T-cell memory formation after mild COVID-19. TCRdb called the 5' RACE reads again in MiXCR, with one record for every CDR3 protein. The sample holds around 62,000 distinct CDR3 sequences, 28% seen once. The sequencing input was PBMCs or a T cell subset sorted from them (not recorded which). The source is a man between 18 and 35 years old who had mild COVID-19 (a few samples of this study predate the infection). Cell type and time point are not known.

The chain links TRBV3-2 to TRBJ2-1; the DNA was not compared with TRBD2, the D call given in the table. TRBV3-2 has pseudogene status. The CDR3 runs 16 residues. The CDR3 sequence: CASSGTQRGEKDEQFF. CDR3 DNA: TGTGCCAGCAGTGGGACCCAGCGGGGGGAAAAGGATGAGCAGTTCTTC.

The J gene is TRBJ2-3, the V gene TRBV7-9; TRBD1 agrees at 7 bases. Germline CDR1 reads SEHNR; CDR2 reads FQNEAQ (reference sequence). CDR3 size: 15 residues. J was trimmed by 2 bases and V by 1 base; bases with no gene match: 3. The CDR3 nucleotides read TGTGCCAGCAGCTTAGGACAGGGAGACACAGATACGCAGTATTTT. Residues: CASSLGQGDTDTQYF.

V usage is TRBV4-2 and J usage is TRBJ1-4; D is ambiguous. The V end was cut by 0 bases, the J end by 10 bases, with 6 bases between. The CDR3 has 12 residues. The germline V gene has CDR1 LGHNA and CDR2 YNFKEQ. DNA of the CDR3: TGTGCCAGCAGCCAAGAAGACGGAAAACTGTTTTTT. As protein: CASSQEDGKLFF.

This clonotype occurred a few times. CDR3 region: CASSPGQVTEFLYNEQFF. DNA of the CDR3: TGCGCCAGCAGCCCGGGACAGGTGACAGAGTTTCTCTACAATGAGCAGTTCTTC. The chain recombines TRBV5-1 with TRBJ2-1; 8 nucleotides align to TRBD1. V dropped 4 bases and J dropped 3; count of bases not matched to a gene: 15. Germline-derived CDR1 and CDR2 are SGHRS and YFSETQ. CDR3 length equals 18 residues.

The genes are TRBV4-3 and TRBJ2-1; possibly TRBD1 for D (5 bases). In germline, CDR1 is LGHNA, CDR2 YSLEER. There are 16 residues in the CDR3. V lost 1 base to trimming and J lost 4 bases, with 14 bases between them. The CDR3 DNA sequence: TGCGCCAGCAGCCAAGTTGGGATCCGACAGTACAATGAGCAGTTCTTC. As protein: CASSQVGIRQYNEQFF.

This clonotype was recorded a few times. The V call is TRBV7-8, the J call TRBJ2-2; no firm D call. The germline V gene has CDR1 SGHVS and CDR2 FQNEAQ. This CDR3 spans 15 amino acids. Trimming stripped 5 bases from V and 7 bases from J, with 17 bases between. CDR3: CASSHRTGPNGELFF. The CDR3 DNA follows: TGTGCCAGCAGCCATCGGACGGGTCCCAACGGGGAGCTGTTTTTT. The full variable domain, in which reference TRBV7-8 and TRBJ2-2 provide the parts outside the CDR3, is GAGVSQSPRYKVAKRGQDVALRCDPISGHVSLFWYQQALGQGPEFLTYFQNEAQLDKSGLPSDRFFAERPEGSVSTLKIQRTQQEDSAVYLCASSHRTGPNGELFFGEGSRLTVL.

The sample holds a few counts of this clonotype. The chain joins TRBV24-1 to TRBJ2-1; TRBD2 matches at 10 bases. Germline values: CDR1 KGHDR, CDR2 SFDVKD. CDR3 length equals 17 residues. The junction had 11 bases not matched to a gene; V was cut back by 6 bases and J by 4 bases. The DNA for the CDR3 is TGTGCCACCAGTCCCCGGGGGACTAGCGAACCTTACAATGAGCAGTTCTTC. Translation gives CATSPRGTSEPYNEQFF.

For the CDR3, the DNA is TGCGCCAGCAGCTTGAACGGGGTGGGGTACAATGAGCAGTTCTTC. It specifies CASSLNGVGYNEQFF. The chain joins TRBV5-1 to TRBJ2-1; possibly TRBD2 for D (5 bases). Trimming took off 1 base at V and 4 bases at J, with 12 bases between the two ends. This CDR3 spans 15 amino acids. The V gene's germline CDR1 is SGHRS and CDR2 YFSETQ.

The chain links TRBV5-1 to TRBJ2-7, with D tentatively TRBD1 or TRBD2 (5 bases each). Germline V gives CDR1 SGHRS, CDR2 YFSETQ. V was pared by 1 base and J by 6 bases, with 8 bases between. The CDR3 covers 12 residues. The CDR3 spells CASSLRGVEQYF. In DNA form, the CDR3 reads TGCGCCAGCAGCTTGAGAGGGGTCGAGCAGTACTTC.

The gene calls are TRBV27 and TRBJ2-2; D not resolved. The germline CDR1 and CDR2 sequences are MNHEY and SMNVEV (reference sequence). Trimming left V 3 bases short and J 2 bases short, with 7 bases between. The CDR3 spans 14 residues. CDR3 residues: CASSFGPNTGELFF. As DNA, the CDR3 is TGTGCCAGCAGTTTTGGACCAAACACCGGGGAGCTGTTTTTT.

The genes are TRBV9 and TRBJ2-3; D possibly matches TRBD1 or TRBD2 (6 bases each). The CDR3 has 15 amino acids. With 3 bases removed from V and 0 bases from J, the gap between germline ends came to 11 bases. Germline CDR1 SGDLS, CDR2 YYNGEE. Here the CDR3 DNA reads TGTGCCAGCAGCGGGTGGGGGGCTAGCACAGATACGCAGTATTTT. Translation gives CASSGWGASTDTQYF.

In its sample, this clonotype was seen a few times. The chain carries TRBV7-6 and TRBJ2-7; TRBD1 is a possible D gene (6 bases). This CDR3 region has 15 residues. V lost 5 bases and J lost 5, with 19 bases in between. Germline V gene data show CDR1 as SGHVS and CDR2 as FNYEAQ. CDR3 nucleotide sequence: TGTGCCAGCAGCCCCGAGGCTGGCAGGGGACACGAGCAGTACGTC. It encodes CASSPEAGRGHEQYV.

V gene TRBV12-3 or TRBV12-4 combines with J gene TRBJ2-7; D is possibly TRBD1 (6 bases). Trimming took 4 bases from V and 6 from J, leaving 10 bases between them. There are 12 residues in the CDR3. CDR3 nucleotides: TGTGCCAGCAGTTCTGGGGGCGTCGAGCAGTACTTC. It codes for CASSSGGVEQYF.

This clonotype has a handful of counts. This chain links TRBV7-9 with TRBJ1-2, with D perhaps TRBD1 (5 bases). The germline V gene has CDR1 SEHNR and CDR2 FQNEAQ (reference sequence). Trimming shortened V by 1 base and J by 6 bases, and 9 bases separated the two germline ends. CDR3 length: 13 residues. CDR3 DNA sequence: TGTGCCAGCAGCTTAGTCGGGGGACATGGCTACACCTTC. Protein: CASSLVGGHGYTF. The full variable domain, completed using reference TRBV7-9 and TRBJ1-2, is DTGVSQNPRHKITKRGQNVTFRCDPISEHNRLYWYRQTLGQGPEFLTYFQNEAQLEKSRLLSDRFSAERPKGSFSTLEIQRTEQGDSAMYLCASSLVGGHGYTFGSGTRLTVV.